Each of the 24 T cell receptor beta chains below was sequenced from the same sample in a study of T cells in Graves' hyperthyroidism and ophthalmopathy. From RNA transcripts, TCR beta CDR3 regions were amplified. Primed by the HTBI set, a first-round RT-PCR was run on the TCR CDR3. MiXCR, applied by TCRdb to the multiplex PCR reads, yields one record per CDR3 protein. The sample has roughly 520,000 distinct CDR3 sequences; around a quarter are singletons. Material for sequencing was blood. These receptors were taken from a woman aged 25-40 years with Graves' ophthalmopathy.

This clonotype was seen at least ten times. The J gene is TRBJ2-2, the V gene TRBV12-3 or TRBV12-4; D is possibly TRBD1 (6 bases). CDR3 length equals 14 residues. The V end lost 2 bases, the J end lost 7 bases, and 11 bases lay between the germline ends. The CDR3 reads CASSLQGRIGELFF. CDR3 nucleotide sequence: TGTGCCAGCAGTTTACAGGGGCGTATCGGGGAGCTGTTTTTT.

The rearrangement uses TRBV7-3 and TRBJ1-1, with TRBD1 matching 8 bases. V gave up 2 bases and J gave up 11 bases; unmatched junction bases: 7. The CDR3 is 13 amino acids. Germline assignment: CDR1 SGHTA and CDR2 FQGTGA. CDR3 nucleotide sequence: TGTGCCAGCAGCTTAGGGCCAGGGGGCCCGGCTTTCTTT. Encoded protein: CASSLGPGGPAFF. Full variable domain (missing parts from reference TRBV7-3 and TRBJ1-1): GAGVSQTPSNKVTEKGKYVELRCDPISGHTALYWYRQSLGQGPEFLIYFQGTGAADDSGLPNDRFFAVRPEGSVSTLKIQRTERGDSAVYLCASSLGPGGPAFFGQGTRLTVV.

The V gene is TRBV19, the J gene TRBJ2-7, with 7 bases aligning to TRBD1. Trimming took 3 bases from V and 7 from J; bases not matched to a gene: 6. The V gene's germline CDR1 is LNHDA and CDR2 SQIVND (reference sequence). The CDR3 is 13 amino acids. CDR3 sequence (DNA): TGTGCCAGTAGTATGTCGACAGGGAATGAGCAGTACTTC. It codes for CASSMSTGNEQYF.

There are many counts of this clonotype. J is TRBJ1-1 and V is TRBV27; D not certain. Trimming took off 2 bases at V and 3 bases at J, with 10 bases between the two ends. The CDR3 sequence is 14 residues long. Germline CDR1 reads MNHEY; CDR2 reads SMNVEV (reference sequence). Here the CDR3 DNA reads TGTGCCAGCAGTTTAAGGTTGCTGGACACTGAAGCTTTCTTT. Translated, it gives CASSLRLLDTEAFF.

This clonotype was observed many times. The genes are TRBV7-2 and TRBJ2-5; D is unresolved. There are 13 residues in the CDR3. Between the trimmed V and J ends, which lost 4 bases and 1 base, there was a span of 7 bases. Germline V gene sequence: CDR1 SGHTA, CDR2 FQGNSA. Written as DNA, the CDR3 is TGTGCCAGCAGCTCCAATCCCCAAGAGACCCAGTACTTC. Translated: CASSSNPQETQYF.

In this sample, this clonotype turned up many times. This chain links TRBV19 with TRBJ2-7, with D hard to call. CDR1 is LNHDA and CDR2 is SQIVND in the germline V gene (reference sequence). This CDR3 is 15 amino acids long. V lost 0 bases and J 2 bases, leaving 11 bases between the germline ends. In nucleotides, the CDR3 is TGTGCCAGTAGTATAGATGGGCGGTTACCCTACGAGCAGTACTTC. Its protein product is CASSIDGRLPYEQYF.

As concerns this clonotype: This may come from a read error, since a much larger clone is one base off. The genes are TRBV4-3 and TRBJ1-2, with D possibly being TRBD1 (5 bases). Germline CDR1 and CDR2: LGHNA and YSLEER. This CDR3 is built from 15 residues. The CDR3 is CASIQDSREGYGYTF. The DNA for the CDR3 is TGCGCCAGCATCCAAGATTCCAGGGAGGGCTATGGCTACACCTTC.

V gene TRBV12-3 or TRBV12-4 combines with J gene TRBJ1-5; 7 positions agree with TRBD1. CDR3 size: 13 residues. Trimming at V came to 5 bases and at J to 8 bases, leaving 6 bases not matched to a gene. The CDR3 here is CASSNAGGEPQHF. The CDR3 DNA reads TGTGCCAGCAGTAACGCAGGGGGGGAGCCCCAGCATTTT.

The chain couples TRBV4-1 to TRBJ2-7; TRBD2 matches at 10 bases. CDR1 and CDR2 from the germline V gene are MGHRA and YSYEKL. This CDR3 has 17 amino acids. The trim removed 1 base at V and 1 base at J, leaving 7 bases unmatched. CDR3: CASSQGRLAGMSYEQYF. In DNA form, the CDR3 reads TGCGCCAGCAGCCAAGGACGACTAGCGGGTATGTCCTACGAGCAGTACTTC.

The CDR3 protein is CASTWGILEAFF. In DNA form, the CDR3 reads TGTGCCAGCACCTGGGGGATCCTTGAAGCTTTCTTT. The V and J genes are TRBV12-3 or TRBV12-4 and TRBJ1-1, with a possible D match to TRBD1 (5 bases). The CDR3 is 12 amino acids. V shed 7 bases and J shed 7 bases, with 13 bases lying between them.

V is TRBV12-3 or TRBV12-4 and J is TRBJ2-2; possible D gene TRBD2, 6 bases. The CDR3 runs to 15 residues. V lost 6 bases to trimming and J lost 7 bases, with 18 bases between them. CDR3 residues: CASRFGGATGGELFF. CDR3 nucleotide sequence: TGTGCCAGCAGATTCGGGGGAGCGACTGGCGGGGAGCTGTTTTTT.

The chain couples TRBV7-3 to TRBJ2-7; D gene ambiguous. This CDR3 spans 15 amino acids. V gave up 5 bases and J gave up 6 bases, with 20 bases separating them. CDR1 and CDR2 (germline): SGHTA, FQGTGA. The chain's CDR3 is CASSGRHIRASEQYF. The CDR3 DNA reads TGTGCCAGCAGCGGCAGACATATCCGCGCATCCGAGCAGTACTTC.

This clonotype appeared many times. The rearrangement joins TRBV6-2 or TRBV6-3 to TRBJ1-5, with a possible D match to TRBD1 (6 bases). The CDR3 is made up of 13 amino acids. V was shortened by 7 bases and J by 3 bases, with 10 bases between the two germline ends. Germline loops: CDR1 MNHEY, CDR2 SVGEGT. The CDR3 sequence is CASKGQTNQPQHF. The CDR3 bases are TGTGCCAGCAAAGGACAGACCAATCAGCCCCAGCATTTT.

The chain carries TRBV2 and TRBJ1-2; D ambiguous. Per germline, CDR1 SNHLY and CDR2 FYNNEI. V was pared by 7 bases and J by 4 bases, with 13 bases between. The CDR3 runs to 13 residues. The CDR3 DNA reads TGTGCCAGCAAGGCAACAGAGGGCTATGGCTACACCTTC. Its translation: CASKATEGYGYTF.

CDR3 protein: CSAKNSGGAAGELFF. Written as DNA, the CDR3 is TGCAGTGCTAAAAATAGCGGGGGGGCAGCCGGGGAGCTGTTTTTT. This rearrangement joins TRBV20-1 to TRBJ2-2, with TRBD2 matching over 11 bases. The CDR3 spans 15 residues. Germline-derived CDR1 and CDR2 are DFQATT and SNEGSKA (reference sequence). The V segment lost 4 bases and the J segment 6 bases; nucleotides outside the gene matches: 7.

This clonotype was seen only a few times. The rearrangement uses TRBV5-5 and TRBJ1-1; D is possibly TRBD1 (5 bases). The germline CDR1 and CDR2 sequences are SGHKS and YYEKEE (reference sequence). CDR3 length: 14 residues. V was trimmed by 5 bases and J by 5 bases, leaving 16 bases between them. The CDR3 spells CASSNVGVSTEAFF. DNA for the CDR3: TGTGCCAGCAGTAATGTAGGGGTCTCAACTGAAGCTTTCTTT.

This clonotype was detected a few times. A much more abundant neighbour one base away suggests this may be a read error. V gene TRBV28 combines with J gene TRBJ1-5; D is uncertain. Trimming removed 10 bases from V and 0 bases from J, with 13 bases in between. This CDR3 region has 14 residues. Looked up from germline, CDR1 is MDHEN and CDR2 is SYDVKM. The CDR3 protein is CATYAFYSNQPQHF. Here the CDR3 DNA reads TGTGCCACCTACGCGTTTTATAGCAATCAGCCCCAGCATTTT.

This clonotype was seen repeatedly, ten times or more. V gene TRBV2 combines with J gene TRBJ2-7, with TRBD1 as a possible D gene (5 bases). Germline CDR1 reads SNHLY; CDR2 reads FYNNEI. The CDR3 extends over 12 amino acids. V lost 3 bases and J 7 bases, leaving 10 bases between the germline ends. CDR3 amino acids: CASSDLRGEQYF. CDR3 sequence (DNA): TGTGCCAGCAGTGATTTAAGGGGAGAGCAGTACTTC.

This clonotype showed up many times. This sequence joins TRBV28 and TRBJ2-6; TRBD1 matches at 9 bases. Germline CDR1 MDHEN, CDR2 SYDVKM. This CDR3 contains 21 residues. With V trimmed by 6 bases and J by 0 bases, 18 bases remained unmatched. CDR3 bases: TGTGCCAGCAGCACGCCTTGGGACAGGGTAGACACCATCTCTGGGGCCAACGTCCTGACTTTC. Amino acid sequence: CASSTPWDRVDTISGANVLTF.

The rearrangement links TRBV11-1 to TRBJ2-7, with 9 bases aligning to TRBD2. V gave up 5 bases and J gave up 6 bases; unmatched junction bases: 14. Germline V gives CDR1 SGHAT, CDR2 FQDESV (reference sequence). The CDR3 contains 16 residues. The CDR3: CASSTTGTSWFIEQYF. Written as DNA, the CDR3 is TGTGCCAGCAGCACCACCGGGACTAGCTGGTTTATCGAGCAGTACTTC.

The CDR3 is CASRLTDRPYSNQPQHF. The CDR3 nucleotides read TGTGCCAGCAGGTTGACAGACAGACCTTATAGCAATCAGCCCCAGCATTTT. J is TRBJ1-5 and V is TRBV6-1, with D maybe TRBD1 (5 bases). Germline V gene data show CDR1 as MNHNS and CDR2 as SASEGT. This CDR3 has 17 amino acids. With 6 bases removed from V and 0 bases from J, the gap between germline ends came to 18 bases.

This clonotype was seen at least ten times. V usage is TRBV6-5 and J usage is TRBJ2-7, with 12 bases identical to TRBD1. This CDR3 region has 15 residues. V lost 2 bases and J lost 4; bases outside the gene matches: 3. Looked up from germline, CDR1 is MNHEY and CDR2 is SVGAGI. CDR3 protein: CASSYPGQGAYEQYF. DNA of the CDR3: TGTGCCAGCAGTTACCCGGGACAGGGGGCGTACGAGCAGTACTTC.

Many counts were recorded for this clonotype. In DNA form, the CDR3 reads TGTGCCAGCAGTCAACAGGGGGAGGATTCACCCCTCCACTTT. This sequence encodes CASSQQGEDSPLHF. The V call is TRBV12-3 or TRBV12-4, the J call TRBJ1-6; TRBD1 matches at 8 bases. The CDR3 loop spans 14 amino acids. J was trimmed by 8 bases and V by 5 bases; bases with no gene match: 5.

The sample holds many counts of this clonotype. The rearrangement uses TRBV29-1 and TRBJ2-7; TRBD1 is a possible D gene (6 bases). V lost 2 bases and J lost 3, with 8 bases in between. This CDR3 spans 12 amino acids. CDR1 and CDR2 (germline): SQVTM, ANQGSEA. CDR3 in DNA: TGCAGCGTTGAACTCAGGGGCTACGAGCAGTACTTC. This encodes CSVELRGYEQYF.